Following are 3 T cell receptor beta chains from one sample sequenced in a study of response to subunit inactivated influenza vaccine. MiXCR, run by TCRdb on the RT-PCR reads, gives a single entry per CDR3 protein. The repertoire consists of about 650,000 distinct CDR3 sequences, with around 14% occurring once and the leading ten covering roughly 11%. The material was PBMCs from blood, obtained approximately 12 days after vaccination. The origin of the receptors is a man aged 45-60 years who received an inactivated influenza vaccine.

This clonotype turned up a few times. The rearrangement joins TRBV7-9 to TRBJ2-7; 14 bases are a match to TRBD2. J gave up 3 bases and V 11 bases, and 3 bases lay outside the gene matches. CDR3 length: 13 amino acids. Germline loops: CDR1 SEHNR, CDR2 FQNEAQ (reference sequence). The CDR3 DNA is TGTGCCGGAGGGACTAGCGGGAGCTACGAGCAGTACTTC. It translates to CAGGTSGSYEQYF. Combining the CDR3 with reference TRBV7-9 and TRBJ2-7 gives the whole variable domain DTGVSQNPRHKITKRGQNVTFRCDPISEHNRLYWYRQTLGQGPEFLTYFQNEAQLEKSRLLSDRFSAERPKGSFSTLEIQRTEQGDSAMYLCAGGTSGSYEQYFGPGTRLTVT.

This clonotype has only one observation. This chain links TRBV9 with TRBJ2-3; TRBD2 aligns across 7 bases. The germline gives CDR1 SGDLS, CDR2 YYNGEE. V was pared by 3 bases and J by 3 bases, with 10 bases of the junction left unmatched. The CDR3 is 16 amino acids. CDR3 sequence (DNA): TGTGCCAGCAGCGGCTATAGCGGGTGCTCGACAGATACGCAGTATTTT. Protein product: CASSGYSGCSTDTQYF.

This clonotype was observed a handful of times. The chain employs TRBV2 and TRBJ2-1; possible D gene TRBD2, 6 bases. Trimming stripped 0 bases from V and 3 bases from J, with 12 bases between. CDR1 SNHLY and CDR2 FYNNEI come from the germline V gene. The CDR3 spans 16 residues. The CDR3 DNA follows: TGTGCCAGCAGTGAAGCCTCTAGCGTCCACTACAATGAGCAGTTCTTC. Protein product: CASSEASSVHYNEQFF.